The TCR beta chain under discussion was sequenced for a study of blood T cell repertoires in COVID-19. Across the study: Specimens from acute and convalescent COVID-19 originated in the United States, Italy and Spain. Nucleic acid was either cDNA or gDNA, and it came from T cells, B-cell-depleted T cells, or PBMCs.

This clone was counted once. From germline, CDR1 is SQVTM and CDR2 ANQGSEA. The CDR3 extends over 11 amino acids. Unmatched junction bases numbered 9, after V lost 8 bases and J lost 10 bases. Per the original methods: From reference gene primer amplification, estimates of nucleated cell counts were derived. Sequenced by immunoSEQ multiplex PCR; TCRdb stores in-frame clones only, minus some. The V and J calls and clone size come from that table; D and trimming were worked out from the DNA. The repertoire holds 150,000 to 200,000 clones, with 70% to 85% as singletons. The chain is built from TRBV29-1 and TRBJ1-1; TRBD1 matches at 8 bases. The sequencing sample was made of peripheral blood. This clonotype was sampled from a woman of 80 years or more with acute or convalescent COVID-19. DNA for the CDR3: TGCAGCTCTTCTCAGGGGGCCCGAGCTTTCTTT. Translated: CSSSQGARAFF. Full variable domain (rest looked up from reference TRBV29-1 and TRBJ1-1): SAVISQKPSRDICQRGTSLTIQCQVDSQVTMMFWYRQQPGQSLTLIATANQGSEATYESGFVIDKFPISRPNLTFSTLTVSNMSPEDSSIYLCSSSQGARAFFGQGTRLTVV.